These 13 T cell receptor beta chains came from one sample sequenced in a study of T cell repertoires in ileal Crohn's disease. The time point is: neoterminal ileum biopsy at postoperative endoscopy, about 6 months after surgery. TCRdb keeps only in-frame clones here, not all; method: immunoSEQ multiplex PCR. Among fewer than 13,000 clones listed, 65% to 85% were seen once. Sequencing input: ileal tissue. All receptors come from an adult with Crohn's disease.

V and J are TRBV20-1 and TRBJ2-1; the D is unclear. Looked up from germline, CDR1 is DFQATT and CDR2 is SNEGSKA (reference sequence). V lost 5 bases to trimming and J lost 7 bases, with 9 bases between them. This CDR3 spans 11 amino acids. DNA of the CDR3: TGCAGTGCTGTATCCCGTAATGAGCAGTTCTTC. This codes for CSAVSRNEQFF.

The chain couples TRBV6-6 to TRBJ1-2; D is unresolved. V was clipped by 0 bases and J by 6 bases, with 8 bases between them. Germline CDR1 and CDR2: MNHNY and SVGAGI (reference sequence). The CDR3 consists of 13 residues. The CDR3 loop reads CASSYSHGHGYTF. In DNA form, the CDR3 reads TGTGCCAGCAGTTACTCACATGGTCATGGCTACACCTTC.

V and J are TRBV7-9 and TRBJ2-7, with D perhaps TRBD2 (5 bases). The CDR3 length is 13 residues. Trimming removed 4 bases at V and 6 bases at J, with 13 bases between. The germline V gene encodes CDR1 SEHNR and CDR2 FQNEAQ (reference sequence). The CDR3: CASSSSAGSEQYF. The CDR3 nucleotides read TGTGCCAGCAGCTCCTCCGCGGGCTCCGAGCAGTACTTC.

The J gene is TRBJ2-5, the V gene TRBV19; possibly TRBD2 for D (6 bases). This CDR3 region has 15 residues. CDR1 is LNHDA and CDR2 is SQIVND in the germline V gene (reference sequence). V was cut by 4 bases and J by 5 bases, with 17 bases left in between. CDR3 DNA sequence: TGTGCCAGTAGTAGGGACTCGTTTGATAGGGAGACCCAGTACTTC. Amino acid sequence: CASSRDSFDRETQYF. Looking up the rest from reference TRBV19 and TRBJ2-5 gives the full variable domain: DGGITQSPKYLFRKEGQNVTLSCEQNLNHDAMYWYRQDPGQGLRLIYYSQIVNDFQKGDIAEGYSVSREKKESFPLTVTSAQKNPTAFYLCASSRDSFDRETQYFGPGTRLLVL.

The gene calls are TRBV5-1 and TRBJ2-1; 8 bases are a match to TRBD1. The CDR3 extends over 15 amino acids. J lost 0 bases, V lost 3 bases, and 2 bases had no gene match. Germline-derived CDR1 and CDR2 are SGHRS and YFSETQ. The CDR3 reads CASSSGQGSYNEQFF. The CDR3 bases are TGCGCCAGCAGCTCCGGACAGGGCTCCTACAATGAGCAGTTCTTC.

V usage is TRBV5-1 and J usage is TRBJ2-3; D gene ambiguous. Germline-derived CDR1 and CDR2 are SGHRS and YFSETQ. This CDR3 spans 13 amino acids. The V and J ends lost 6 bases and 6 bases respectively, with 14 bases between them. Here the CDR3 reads CASTIGSFDTQYF. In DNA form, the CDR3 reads TGCGCCAGCACCATTGGTAGTTTCGATACGCAGTATTTT.

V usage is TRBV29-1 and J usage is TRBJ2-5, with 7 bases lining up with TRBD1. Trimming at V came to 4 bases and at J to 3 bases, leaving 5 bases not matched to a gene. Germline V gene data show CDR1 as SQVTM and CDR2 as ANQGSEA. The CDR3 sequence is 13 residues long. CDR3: CSVVGTGEETQYF. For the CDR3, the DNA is TGCAGCGTTGTGGGAACAGGGGAAGAGACCCAGTACTTC. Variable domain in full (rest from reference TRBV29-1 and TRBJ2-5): SAVISQKPSRDICQRGTSLTIQCQVDSQVTMMFWYRQQPGQSLTLIATANQGSEATYESGFVIDKFPISRPNLTFSTLTVSNMSPEDSSIYLCSVVGTGEETQYFGPGTRLLVL.

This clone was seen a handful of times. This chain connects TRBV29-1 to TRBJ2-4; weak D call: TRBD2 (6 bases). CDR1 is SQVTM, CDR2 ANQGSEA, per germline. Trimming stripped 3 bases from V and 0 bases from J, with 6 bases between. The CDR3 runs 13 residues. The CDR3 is CSVEGLAKNIQYF. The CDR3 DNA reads TGCAGCGTTGAGGGACTAGCCAAAAACATTCAGTACTTC.

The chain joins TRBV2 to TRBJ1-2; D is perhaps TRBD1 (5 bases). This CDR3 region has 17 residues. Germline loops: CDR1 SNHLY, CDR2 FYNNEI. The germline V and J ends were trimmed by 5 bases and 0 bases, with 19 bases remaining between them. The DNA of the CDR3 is TGTGCCAGCAGTCTCGGTCCCCCGACAGCTTCTAACTATGGCTACACCTTC. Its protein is CASSLGPPTASNYGYTF. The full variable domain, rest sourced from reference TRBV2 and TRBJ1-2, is EPEVTQTPSHQVTQMGQEVILRCVPISNHLYFYWYRQILGQKVEFLVSFYNNEISEKSEIFDDQFSVERPDGSNFTLKIRSTKLEDSAMYFCASSLGPPTASNYGYTFGSGTRLTVV.

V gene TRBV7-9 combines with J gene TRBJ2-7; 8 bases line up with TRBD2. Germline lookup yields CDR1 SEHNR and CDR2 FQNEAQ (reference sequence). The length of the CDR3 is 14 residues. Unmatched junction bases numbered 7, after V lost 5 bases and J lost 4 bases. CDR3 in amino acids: CASSPGLGRYEQYF. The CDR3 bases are TGTGCCAGCAGCCCGGGACTAGGGAGGTACGAGCAGTACTTC.

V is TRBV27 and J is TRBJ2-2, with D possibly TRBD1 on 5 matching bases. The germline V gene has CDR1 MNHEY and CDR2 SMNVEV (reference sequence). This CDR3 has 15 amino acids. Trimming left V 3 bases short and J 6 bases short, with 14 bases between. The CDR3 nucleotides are TGTGCCAGCAGTTTTAGAGACAGAGACCCCGGGGAGCTGTTTTTT. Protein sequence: CASSFRDRDPGELFF.

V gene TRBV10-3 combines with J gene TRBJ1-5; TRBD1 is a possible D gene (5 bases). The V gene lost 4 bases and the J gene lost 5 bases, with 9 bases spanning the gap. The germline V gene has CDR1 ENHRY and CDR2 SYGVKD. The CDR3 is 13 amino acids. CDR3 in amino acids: CAISGKGDQPQHF. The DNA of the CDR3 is TGTGCCATCAGTGGTAAAGGGGATCAGCCCCAGCATTTT.

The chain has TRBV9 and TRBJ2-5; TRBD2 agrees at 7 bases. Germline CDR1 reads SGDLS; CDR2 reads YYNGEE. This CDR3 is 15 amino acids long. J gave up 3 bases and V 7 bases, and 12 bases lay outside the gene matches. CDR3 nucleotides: TGTGCCAGCGATTTGGGGGGGACTATGAAAGAGACCCAGTACTTC. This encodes CASDLGGTMKETQYF.